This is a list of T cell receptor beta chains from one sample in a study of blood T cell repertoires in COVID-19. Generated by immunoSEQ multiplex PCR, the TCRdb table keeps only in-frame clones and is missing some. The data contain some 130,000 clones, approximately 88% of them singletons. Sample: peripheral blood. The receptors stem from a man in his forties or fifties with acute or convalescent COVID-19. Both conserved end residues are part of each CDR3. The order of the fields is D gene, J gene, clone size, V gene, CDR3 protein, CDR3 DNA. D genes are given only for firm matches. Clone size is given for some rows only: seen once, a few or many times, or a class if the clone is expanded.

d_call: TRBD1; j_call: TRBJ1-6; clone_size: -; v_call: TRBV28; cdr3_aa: CASSSPAGGGISPLHF; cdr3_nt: TGTGCCAGCAGCTCGCCGGCAGGGGGAGGTATCTCACCCCTCCACTTT
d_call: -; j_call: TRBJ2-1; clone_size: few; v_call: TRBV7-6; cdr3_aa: CASTLRLAAGEQFF; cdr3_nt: TGTGCCAGCACCCTTAGATTGGCGGCGGGGGAGCAGTTCTTC
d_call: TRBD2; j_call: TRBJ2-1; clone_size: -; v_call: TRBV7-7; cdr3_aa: CASSPGLAVYNEQFF; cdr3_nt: TGTGCTAGCAGCCCGGGACTAGCGGTATACAATGAGCAGTTCTTC
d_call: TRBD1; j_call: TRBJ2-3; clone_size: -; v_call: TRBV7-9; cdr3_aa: CASSFQDRGDTQYF; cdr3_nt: TGTGCCAGCAGCTTCCAGGACAGGGGAGATACGCAGTATTTT
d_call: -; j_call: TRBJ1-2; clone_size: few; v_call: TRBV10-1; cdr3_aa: CASSESSGYGYTF; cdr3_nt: TGCGCCAGCAGTGAGTCTAGCGGTTATGGCTACACCTTC
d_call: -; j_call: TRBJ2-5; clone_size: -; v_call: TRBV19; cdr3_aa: CASTRTVGETQYF; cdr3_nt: TGTGCCAGTACCCGGACAGTTGGGGAGACCCAGTACTTC
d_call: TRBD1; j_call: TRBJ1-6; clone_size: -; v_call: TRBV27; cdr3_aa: CASSSWTGNSPLHF; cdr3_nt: TGTGCCAGCAGTTCCTGGACAGGGAATTCACCCCTCCACTTT
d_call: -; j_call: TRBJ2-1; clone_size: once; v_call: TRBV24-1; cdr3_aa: CATSDLANSGGNEQFF; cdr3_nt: TGTGCCACCAGTGATTTAGCTAACTCCGGGGGCAATGAGCAGTTCTTC
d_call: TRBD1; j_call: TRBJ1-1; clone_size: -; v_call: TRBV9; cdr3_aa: CASSALTGGNTEAFF; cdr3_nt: TGTGCCAGCAGCGCCTTGACAGGGGGGAACACTGAAGCTTTCTTT
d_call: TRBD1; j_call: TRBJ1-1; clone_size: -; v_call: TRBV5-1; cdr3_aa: CASSSQERTGWAEAFF; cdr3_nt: TGCGCCAGCAGCTCGCAGGAACGGACAGGGTGGGCTGAAGCTTTCTTT
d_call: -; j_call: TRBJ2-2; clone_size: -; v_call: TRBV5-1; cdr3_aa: CASSLQGWDTGELFF; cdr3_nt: TGCGCCAGCAGCTTACAGGGATGGGACACCGGGGAGCTGTTTTTT
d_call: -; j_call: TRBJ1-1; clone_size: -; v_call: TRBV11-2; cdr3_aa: CASSLVQGNTEAFF; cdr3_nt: TGTGCCAGCAGCTTAGTTCAGGGGAACACTGAAGCTTTCTTT
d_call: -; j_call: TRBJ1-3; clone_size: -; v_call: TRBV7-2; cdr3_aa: CASSSRGSGAGNTIYF; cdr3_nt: TGTGCCAGCAGCTCCCGAGGATCGGGTGCTGGAAACACCATATATTTT
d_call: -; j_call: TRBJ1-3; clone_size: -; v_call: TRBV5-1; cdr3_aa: CASSLAQGATIYF; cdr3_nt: TGCGCCAGCAGCTTGGCCCAAGGGGCCACCATATATTTT
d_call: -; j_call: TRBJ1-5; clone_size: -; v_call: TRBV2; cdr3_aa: CASRGGLSYQPQHF; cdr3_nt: TGTGCCAGCAGGGGCGGGTTGTCTTATCAGCCCCAGCATTTT
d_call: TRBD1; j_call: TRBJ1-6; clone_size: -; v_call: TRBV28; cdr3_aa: CASSSPGTGGDNSPLHF; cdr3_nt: TGTGCCAGCAGTTCCCCCGGGACAGGGGGTGATAATTCACCCCTCCACTTT
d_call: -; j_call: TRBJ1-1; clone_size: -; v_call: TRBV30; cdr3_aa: CAWSALVGGAFF; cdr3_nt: TGTGCCTGGAGTGCTTTAGTGGGGGGAGCTTTCTTT
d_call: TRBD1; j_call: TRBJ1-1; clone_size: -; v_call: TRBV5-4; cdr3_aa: CASSPDRGQLRAFF; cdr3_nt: TGTGCCAGCAGCCCTGACAGGGGCCAGCTTCGAGCTTTCTTT
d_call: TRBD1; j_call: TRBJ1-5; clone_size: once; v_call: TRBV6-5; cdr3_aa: CASDLGQWGNQPQHF; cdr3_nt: TGTGCCAGCGACCTGGGACAGTGGGGCAATCAGCCCCAGCATTTT
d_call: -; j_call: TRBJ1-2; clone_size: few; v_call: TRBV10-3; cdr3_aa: CAISEYRAYIDGYTF; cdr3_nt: TGTGCCATCAGTGAGTACAGGGCTTATATTGATGGCTACACCTTC
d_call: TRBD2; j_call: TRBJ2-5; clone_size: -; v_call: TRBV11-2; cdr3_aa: CASSRPGTSNETQYF; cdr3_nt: TGTGCCAGCAGCCGCCCGGGGACTAGCAATGAGACCCAGTACTTC
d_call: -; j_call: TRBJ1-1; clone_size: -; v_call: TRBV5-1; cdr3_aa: CASSGQGGNTEAFF; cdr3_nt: TGCGCCAGCAGCGGACAAGGGGGGAACACTGAAGCTTTCTTT